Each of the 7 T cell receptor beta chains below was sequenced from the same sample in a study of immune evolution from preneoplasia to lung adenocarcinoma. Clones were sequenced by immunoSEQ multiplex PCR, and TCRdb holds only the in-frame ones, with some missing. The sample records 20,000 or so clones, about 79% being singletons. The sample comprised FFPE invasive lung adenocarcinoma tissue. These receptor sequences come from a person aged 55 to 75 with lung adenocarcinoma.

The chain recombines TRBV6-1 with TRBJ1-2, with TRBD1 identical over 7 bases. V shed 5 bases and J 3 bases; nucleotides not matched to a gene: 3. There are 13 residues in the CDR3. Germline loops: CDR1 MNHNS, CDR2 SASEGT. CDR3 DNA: TGTGCCAGCAGTATTCAGGGGGACTATGGCTACACCTTC. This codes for CASSIQGDYGYTF.

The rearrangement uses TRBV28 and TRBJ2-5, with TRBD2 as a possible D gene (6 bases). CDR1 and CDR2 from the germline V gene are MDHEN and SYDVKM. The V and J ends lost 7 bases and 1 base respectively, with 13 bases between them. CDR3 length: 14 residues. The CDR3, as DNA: TGTGCCAGCAACGGAGGCGGGACCCAAGAGACCCAGTACTTC. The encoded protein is CASNGGGTQETQYF.

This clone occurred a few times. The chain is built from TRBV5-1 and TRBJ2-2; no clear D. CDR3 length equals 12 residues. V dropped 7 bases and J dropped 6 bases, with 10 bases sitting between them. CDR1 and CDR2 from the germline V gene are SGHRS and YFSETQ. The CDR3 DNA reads TGCGCCAGCGTCGAGAGATCCGGGGAGCTGTTTTTT. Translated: CASVERSGELFF.

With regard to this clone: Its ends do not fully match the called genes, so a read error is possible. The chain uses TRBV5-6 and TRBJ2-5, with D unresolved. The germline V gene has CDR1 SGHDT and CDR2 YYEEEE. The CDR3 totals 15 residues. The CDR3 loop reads CASIEKGRPQKTQYF. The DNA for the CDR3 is TGTGCCAGCATCGAGAAGGGTCGCCCCCAAAAGACCCAGTACTTC.

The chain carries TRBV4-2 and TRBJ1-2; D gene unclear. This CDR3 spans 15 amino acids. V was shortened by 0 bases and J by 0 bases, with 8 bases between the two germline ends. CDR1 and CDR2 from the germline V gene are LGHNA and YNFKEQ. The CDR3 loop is CASSQDSLSNYGYTF. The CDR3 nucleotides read TGTGCCAGCAGCCAAGATAGCTTATCTAACTATGGCTACACCTTC.

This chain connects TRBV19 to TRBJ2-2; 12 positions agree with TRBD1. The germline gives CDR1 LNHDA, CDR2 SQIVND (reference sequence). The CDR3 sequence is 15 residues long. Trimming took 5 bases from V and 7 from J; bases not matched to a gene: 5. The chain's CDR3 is CASSPGQGAFGELFF. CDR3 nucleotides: TGTGCCAGTAGTCCGGGACAGGGGGCTTTCGGGGAGCTGTTTTTT.

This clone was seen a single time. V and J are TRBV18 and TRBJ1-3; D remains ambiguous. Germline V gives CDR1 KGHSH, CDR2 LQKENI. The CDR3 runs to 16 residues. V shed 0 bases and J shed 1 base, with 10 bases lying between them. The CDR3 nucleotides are TGTGCCAGCTCACCACCTACCATTACTTCTGGAAACACCATATATTTT. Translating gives CASSPPTITSGNTIYF.